The 20 T cell receptor beta chains below all came from one sample that was sequenced in a study of cytomegalovirus exposure and HLA in healthy donors. Use of 60 Vbeta and 13 Jbeta primers characterized the PCR. The protocol was immunoSEQ multiplex PCR, while the TCRdb copy is restricted to in-frame clones and leaves out a portion. This table holds 150,000 to 200,000 clones, roughly 80% found once. The sequenced material came from PBMCs. The receptors shown here come from a man in his forties or fifties in good health and CMV-seropositive.

The chain has TRBV7-6 and TRBJ2-1; the D gene is possibly TRBD1 (6 bases). The CDR3 totals 15 residues. The germline V and J ends were trimmed by 2 bases and 3 bases, with 11 bases remaining between them. Germline V gene lookup returns CDR1 SGHVS and CDR2 FNYEAQ. Written as DNA, the CDR3 is TGTGCCAGCAGCTTAACCGACAGGAACTACAATGAGCAGTTCTTC. Its protein is CASSLTDRNYNEQFF. The full variable domain, rest sourced from reference TRBV7-6 and TRBJ2-1, is GAGVSQSPRYKVTKRGQDVALRCDPISGHVSLYWYRQALGQGPEFLTYFNYEAQQDKSGLPNDRFSAERPEGSISTLTIQRTEQRDSAMYRCASSLTDRNYNEQFFGPGTRLTVL.

The chain combines TRBV7-6 with TRBJ2-7; 7 bases agree with TRBD1. V lost 4 bases to trimming and J lost 6 bases; unmatched junction nucleotides: 6. Per germline, CDR1 SGHVS and CDR2 FNYEAQ. The CDR3 loop spans 13 amino acids. The CDR3 loop reads CASSSRDSSEQYF. In DNA, the CDR3 is TGTGCCAGCAGCTCCCGGGACAGTTCCGAGCAGTACTTC.

The gene calls are TRBV2 and TRBJ1-4, with D hard to call. The V gene lost 6 bases and the J gene lost 0 bases, with 14 bases spanning the gap. The germline gives CDR1 SNHLY, CDR2 FYNNEI. CDR3 length: 16 residues. The CDR3 DNA reads as TGTGCCAGCAGGCGGAGGGCGCTCGCAACTAATGAAAAACTGTTTTTT. Amino acid sequence: CASRRRALATNEKLFF.

The chain has TRBV14 and TRBJ1-6, with TRBD1 matching over 8 bases. V was pared by 4 bases and J by 7 bases, with 3 bases of the junction left unmatched. The CDR3 consists of 14 residues. Germline loops: CDR1 SGHDN, CDR2 FVKESK. CDR3 DNA: TGTGCCAGCAGCCCCCGGGACAGGAATTCACCCCTCCACTTT. This encodes CASSPRDRNSPLHF.

Note on this clone: A read error may produce the germline difference seen at one junction end. The chain joins TRBV6-6 to TRBJ1-2, with a possible D match to TRBD1 (5 bases). From germline, CDR1 is MNHNY and CDR2 SVGAGI (reference sequence). The CDR3 totals 13 residues. CDR3 in amino acids: CASSSSQTAPSAF. The CDR3 bases are TGTGCCAGCAGTTCCTCTCAGACAGCTCCTTCAGCCTTC.

The CDR3 DNA is TGTGCCAGCAGCCCGTTTCTGGGGCAGGGACAAGATACGCAGTATTTT. Amino acids: CASSPFLGQGQDTQYF. J is TRBJ2-3 and V is TRBV14, with D possibly being TRBD1 (6 bases). CDR3 length: 16 residues. Trimming pared 4 bases from V and 5 bases from J, leaving 19 bases between. The germline CDR1 and CDR2 sequences are SGHDN and FVKESK.

This chain connects TRBV4-2 to TRBJ2-3, with TRBD2 matching 7 bases. This CDR3 has 16 residues. J lost 0 bases, V lost 0 bases, and 3 bases had no gene match. Germline values: CDR1 LGHNA, CDR2 YNFKEQ. The CDR3 spells CASSQEGRGSTDTQYF. The CDR3 DNA is TGTGCCAGCAGCCAAGAGGGGCGGGGGAGCACAGATACGCAGTATTTT.

The genes are TRBV9 and TRBJ2-1; 7 bases fit TRBD2. Germline CDR1 and CDR2: SGDLS and YYNGEE. J gave up 5 bases and V 1 base, and 3 bases lay outside the gene matches. The CDR3 has 14 amino acids. CDR3 sequence reads: CASSVTTSHNEQFF. Here the CDR3 DNA reads TGTGCCAGCAGCGTAACGACTAGCCACAATGAGCAGTTCTTC. Together with reference TRBV9 and TRBJ2-1, the CDR3 gives the full variable domain: DSGVTQTPKHLITATGQRVTLRCSPRSGDLSVYWYQQSLDQGLQFLIQYYNGEERAKGNILERFSAQQFPDLHSELNLSSLELGDSALYFCASSVTTSHNEQFFGPGTRLTVL.

In regard to this clone: Within the sample, other DNA sequences also encode this same CDR3. The chain carries TRBV7-2 and TRBJ1-2; D uncertain. V lost 1 base to trimming and J lost 8 bases, with 11 bases between them. Germline CDR1 reads SGHTA; CDR2 reads FQGNSA. CDR3 size: 13 residues. CDR3 DNA sequence: TGTGCCAGCAGCTTAGTCCGGGAGTCAGGCTACACCTTC. This codes for CASSLVRESGYTF. The full variable domain, with the rest looked up from reference TRBV7-2 and TRBJ1-2, is GAGVSQSPSNKVTEKGKDVELRCDPISGHTALYWYRQSLGQGLEFLIYFQGNSAPDKSGLPSDRFSAERTGGSVSTLTIQRTQQEDSAVYLCASSLVRESGYTFGSGTRLTVV.

The V gene is TRBV6-5, the J gene TRBJ2-3; TRBD2 matches 7 bases. V lost 6 bases to trimming and J lost 3 bases; unmatched junction nucleotides: 9. The CDR3 contains 15 residues. Germline V gene lookup returns CDR1 MNHEY and CDR2 SVGAGI. The CDR3 bases are TGTGCCAGCAGGGGGACGGGACTACCGACAGATACGCAGTATTTT. Its translation is CASRGTGLPTDTQYF.

Of note for this clone: Other DNA sequences of this sample code for an identical CDR3. J is TRBJ2-3 and V is TRBV11-3; D might be TRBD2 (6 bases). The CDR3 consists of 13 residues. Trimming removed 5 bases from V and 6 bases from J, with 12 bases in between. Germline loops: CDR1 SGHNT, CDR2 YENEEA. For the CDR3, the DNA is TGTGCCAGCAGCGTAACCCGGGGGGATACGCAGTATTTT. This gives the protein CASSVTRGDTQYF.

The gene calls are TRBV6-5 and TRBJ1-2; possible D gene TRBD1, 6 bases. The CDR3 is made up of 13 amino acids. Germline CDR1 reads MNHEY; CDR2 reads SVGAGI. The V end was cut by 4 bases, the J end by 7 bases, with 13 bases between. The CDR3 nucleotides read TGTGCCAGCAGTTTCCGGGACAATGCTGGCTACACCTTC. It translates to CASSFRDNAGYTF.

V gene TRBV19 combines with J gene TRBJ2-3; tentative D call: TRBD2 (6 bases). This CDR3 has 16 residues. The ends were cut back, 4 bases at V and 2 bases at J, with 16 bases in the middle. Germline lookup yields CDR1 LNHDA and CDR2 SQIVND (reference sequence). CDR3 DNA sequence: TGTGCCAGTAGTAGTCTCTCGCGGGATCCCACAGATACGCAGTATTTT. This gives the protein CASSSLSRDPTDTQYF.

This chain links TRBV5-4 with TRBJ1-3; 10 nucleotides align to TRBD1. This CDR3 is 15 amino acids long. V lost 3 bases to trimming and J lost 2 bases; unmatched junction nucleotides: 2. Germline lookup yields CDR1 SGHNT and CDR2 YYREEE (reference sequence). The CDR3 nucleotides are TGTGCCAGCAGCTCGGACAGGGGGACTGGAAACACCATATATTTT. It specifies CASSSDRGTGNTIYF.

The chain combines TRBV6-5 with TRBJ1-1, with 9 positions matching TRBD1. Trimming cost V 6 bases and J 1 base; bases outside gene matches: 6. The CDR3 covers 15 residues. Germline-derived CDR1 and CDR2 are MNHEY and SVGAGI. The DNA for the CDR3 is TGTGCCAGCAGGTTGGACAGGGGCTGGAACACTGAAGCTTTCTTT. Residues: CASRLDRGWNTEAFF.

The chain is built from TRBV6-5 and TRBJ1-2, with TRBD1 as a possible D gene (5 bases). Between the trimmed V and J ends, which lost 6 bases and 5 bases, there was a span of 16 bases. The CDR3 is 14 amino acids. Germline CDR1 is MNHEY and CDR2 is SVGAGI. The CDR3 DNA reads TGTGCCAGCAGACTCGGGGGAGGGCAGTATGGCTACACCTTC. Translation: CASRLGGGQYGYTF.

The V call is TRBV4-3, the J call TRBJ1-1; D unclear. V gave up 1 base and J gave up 6 bases, with 15 bases separating them. CDR3 length: 15 residues. From germline, CDR1 is LGHNA and CDR2 YSLEER. CDR3 amino acids: CASSQGGDLLPEAFF. As DNA, the CDR3 is TGCGCCAGCAGCCAAGGGGGAGACTTACTTCCTGAAGCTTTCTTT.

V gene TRBV28 combines with J gene TRBJ2-5, with a possible D match to TRBD2 (5 bases). CDR1 MDHEN and CDR2 SYDVKM come from the germline V gene. Trimming left V 7 bases short and J 5 bases short, with 17 bases between. This CDR3 spans 14 amino acids. The DNA of the CDR3 is TGTGCCAGCAATGGTTCGGGGAGAGAGGAGACCCAGTACTTC. It specifies CASNGSGREETQYF.

The chain uses TRBV4-2 and TRBJ2-7; 9 positions match TRBD1. CDR1 LGHNA and CDR2 YNFKEQ come from the germline V gene. The J segment lost 6 bases and the V segment lost 0 bases, leaving 6 bases of the junction unmatched. This CDR3 is built from 15 residues. CDR3 in DNA: TGTGCCAGCAGCCAAGAGGCGGACAGGGGACGCGAGCAGTACTTC. Encoded protein: CASSQEADRGREQYF.

This chain joins TRBV9 and TRBJ1-3; D gene uncertain. The CDR3 length is 15 residues. The V end was cut by 4 bases, the J end by 2 bases, with 13 bases between. CDR1 is SGDLS, CDR2 YYNGEE, per germline. CDR3 DNA sequence: TGTGCCAGCAGCCAGACGGGAAACACTGGAAACACCATATATTTT. This codes for CASSQTGNTGNTIYF.